The T cell receptor (beta chain) described here comes from a study of OX40 agonist ivuxolimab in advanced cancers. Looking at the study overall: Antecedent anti-PD-1, anti-PD-L1 or anti-CTLA-4 therapy was permissible, with roughly 36% having received some.

This clone occurred a few times. Assay: immunoSEQ multiplex PCR; the TCRdb copy retains only in-frame clones and omits some. The sample has about 77,000 clones, approximately 90% seen once; the top ten hold more than 4%. Germline CDR1 and CDR2: SQVTM and ANQGSEA. The trim removed 4 bases at V and 8 bases at J, leaving 11 bases unmatched. The CDR3 is made up of 14 amino acids. The V call is TRBV29-1, the J call TRBJ2-1, with 7 bases matching TRBD2. The TCR was taken from an adult with an advanced solid tumor such as melanoma, head and neck, liver or kidney cancer. This material consisted of CD4+ or CD8+ T cells sorted from blood, taken in a trial of the OX40 agonist ivuxolimab. For the CDR3, the DNA is TGCAGCGTTGTTGGCCTAGCGGAGATGGATGAGCAGTTCTTC. The encoded protein is CSVVGLAEMDEQFF.